The source of this TCR beta chain is a study of cytomegalovirus exposure and HLA in healthy donors. Whole-study results and caveats: According to a subsequent analysis, TCR clusters identified in the first cohort showed a tendency to co-occur across the 100 to 150 validation repertoires. Usually a TCR sequence was rare, but some public TCRs were found in many donors. The study labeled 150 to 200 TCR beta chains cytomegalovirus-associated.

Germline V CDR1 and CDR2: SNHLY, FYNNEI. Trimming removed 2 bases at V and 1 base at J, with 17 bases between. This CDR3 comprises 17 residues. Produced via immunoSEQ multiplex PCR; TCRdb's table is partial and in-frame only. Counted here are over 200,000 clones, nearly 90% occurring once; the ten biggest clones make up less than 0.4%. As for this clone: Its antigen is unidentified.

The sample comprised PBMCs. This chain joins TRBV2 and TRBJ1-1; D remains unclear. The clonotype was recovered from a woman aged 18-35 years in good health and CMV-seronegative. CDR3 coding DNA: TGTGCCAGCAGTGAACCCTTCTGGAGGGAGGGGAACACTGAAGCTTTCTTT. Its translation is CASSEPFWREGNTEAFF.